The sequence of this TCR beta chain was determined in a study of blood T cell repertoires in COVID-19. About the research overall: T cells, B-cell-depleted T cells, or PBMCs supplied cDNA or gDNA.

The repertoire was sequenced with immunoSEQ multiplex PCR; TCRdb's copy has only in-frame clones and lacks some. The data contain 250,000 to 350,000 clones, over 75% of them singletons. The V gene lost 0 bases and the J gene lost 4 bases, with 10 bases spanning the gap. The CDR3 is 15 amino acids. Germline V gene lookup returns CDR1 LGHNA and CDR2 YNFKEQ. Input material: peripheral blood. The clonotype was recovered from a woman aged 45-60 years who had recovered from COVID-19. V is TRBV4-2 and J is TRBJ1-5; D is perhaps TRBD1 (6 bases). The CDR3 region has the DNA TGTGCCAGCAGCCAAGATCCCCAGGGGAATCAGCCCCAGCATTTT. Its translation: CASSQDPQGNQPQHF.